This T cell receptor beta chain was identified during a study of OX40 agonist ivuxolimab in advanced cancers. CDR3 length: 16 amino acids. Germline CDR1 and CDR2: SGHVS and FNYEAQ. V lost 5 bases, J lost 0 bases, and 13 bases lay in between. This clone was recorded once. Measured with immunoSEQ multiplex PCR; TCRdb has only the in-frame clones, and not every one. The table shows around 92,000 clones, with approximately 80% occurring only once. The material was CD4+ or CD8+ T cells sorted from blood, obtained in a trial of the OX40 agonist ivuxolimab. The sequence came from an adult with an advanced solid tumor such as melanoma, head and neck, liver or kidney cancer. The genes are TRBV7-6 and TRBJ1-4, with D possibly being TRBD1 (6 bases). The CDR3 is CASSPAGVATNEKLFF. The CDR3 DNA is TGTGCCAGCAGCCCCGCAGGGGTTGCAACTAATGAAAAACTGTTTTTT.